This T cell receptor (beta chain) was observed in a study of cytomegalovirus exposure and HLA in healthy donors. General observations from the study: Looking again later, the authors saw that most CMV-associated TCR beta chains seemed HLA-restricted. Per a later analysis, HLA-associated TCR beta chains showed more clonal expansion than other, equally common TCR beta chains. The study labeled 150 to 200 TCR beta chains cytomegalovirus-associated.

This clone was observed a few times. Its antigen remains unknown. J gave up 0 bases and V 4 bases, and 5 bases lay outside the gene matches. The CDR3 runs 17 residues. Germline V gene data show CDR1 as SGDLS and CDR2 as YYNGEE. 13 Jbeta primers and 60 Vbeta primers were used for the PCR. Produced via immunoSEQ multiplex PCR; TCRdb's table is partial and in-frame only. The data hold around 100,000 clones, with roughly 85% observed a single time. Sequencing used PBMCs. The origin of this receptor is a man aged 35-49 years in good health and CMV-seronegative. The genes are TRBV9 and TRBJ2-5; 14 bases match TRBD2. CDR3 DNA sequence: TGTGCCAGCAGCCCAGGACTAGCGGGGGGATACCAAGAGACCCAGTACTTC. Its protein product is CASSPGLAGGYQETQYF.